A selection of T cell receptor beta chains follows, all from one sample in a study of PD-1 blockade in mismatch repair-deficient tumors. Here immunoSEQ multiplex PCR was the method, and the copy in TCRdb shows in-frame clones only, minus some. The repertoire includes 10,000 or so clones, 80% to 95% of them detected once, and around 9.7% sits in the top ten. No antigen has been assigned to these receptors. The source material was cells cultured in vitro, sampled from a patient treated with pembrolizumab. Receptors originate from an adult with mismatch repair-deficient cancer. The CDR3 runs from the conserved cysteine through the conserved F or W. The order of the fields is V gene, clone size, J gene, D gene, CDR3 DNA, CDR3 protein. D genes are given only for firm matches. The listing skips clone size in some rows; elsewhere it reads once, few, many or a size class.

TRBV6-6	.	TRBJ2-7	TRBD1	TGTGCCAGCAGGCTACAGGGGACCTACTCCTACGAGCAGTACTTC	CASRLQGTYSYEQYF
TRBV7-9	.	TRBJ2-2	.	TGTGCCAGCAGCCCGTTCGACCCCGGGGAGCTGTTTTTT	CASSPFDPGELFF
TRBV19	.	TRBJ1-5	TRBD1	TGTGCCAGTTATATGACAGGGGGGGACAATCAGCCCCAGCATTTT	CASYMTGGDNQPQHF
TRBV27	.	TRBJ2-3	.	TGTGCCAGCAGTTTCCTAACTCGCACAGATACGCAGTATTTT	CASSFLTRTDTQYF
TRBV9	.	TRBJ2-4	.	TGTGCCAGCAGCTCCGGGGTCGGAGGTGGCAAAAACATTCAGTACTTC	CASSSGVGGGKNIQYF
TRBV28	.	TRBJ1-5	TRBD1	TGTGCCAGCAGTTCCGGGACAGGGTATCAGCCCCAGCATTTT	CASSSGTGYQPQHF
TRBV4-1	.	TRBJ2-2	.	TGCGCCAGCAGCCAAGAAGTGCGGGCCGGGGAGCTGTTTTTT	CASSQEVRAGELFF
TRBV28	.	TRBJ2-7	TRBD1	TGTGCCACCGGGACAGGGTCCTACGAGCAGTACTTC	CATGTGSYEQYF
TRBV7-6	.	TRBJ2-3	TRBD2	TGTGCCAGCAGCTTAGCGGGGGGGACGGCAGATACGCAGTATTTT	CASSLAGGTADTQYF
TRBV11-2	.	TRBJ2-3	TRBD1	TGTGCCAGCAGCCGAAATCCCGGACAGGGGGGATATACGCAGTATTTT	CASSRNPGQGGYTQYF
TRBV28	once	TRBJ1-1	.	TGTGCCAGCAGTTTATTAATGCAGAGGAACACTGAAGCTTTCTTT	CASSLLMQRNTEAFF
TRBV2	.	TRBJ1-2	.	TGTGCCAGCACCCAGGAGAGCTATGGCTACACCTTC	CASTQESYGYTF
TRBV28	.	TRBJ1-1	.	TGTGCCAGCAGTTGGCTAGGGACACAGGACACTGAAGCTTTCTTT	CASSWLGTQDTEAFF
TRBV5-1	.	TRBJ2-7	.	TGCGCCAGCAGCGGGAACTACGAGCAGTACTTC	CASSGNYEQYF
TRBV11-2	.	TRBJ2-1	TRBD2	TGTGCCAGCAGCTTGGGGACTAGCGGGTACTCCTACAATGAGCAGTTCTTC	CASSLGTSGYSYNEQFF
TRBV6-4	.	TRBJ2-1	TRBD2	TGTGCCAGCAGCCTCCCGGGACTAGCACCAAAGGTGGGTAATGAGCAGTTCTTC	CASSLPGLAPKVGNEQFF
TRBV4-1	.	TRBJ2-1	TRBD1	TGCGCCAGCAGCCAACCTACCGGGACAGGGAAGCTCCATGAGCAGTTCTTC	CASSQPTGTGKLHEQFF
TRBV9	.	TRBJ2-1	TRBD2	TGTGCCAGCAGCGTAGCCCCCCGTGGGGAGTTGTTCGGGCGGGAGCTACAAGATGAGCAGTTCTTC	CASSVAPRGELFGRELQDEQFF
TRBV5-1	.	TRBJ1-1	.	TGCGCCAGCAGCACTCAGATTGGGGGTGCGAACACTGAAGCTTTCTTT	CASSTQIGGANTEAFF